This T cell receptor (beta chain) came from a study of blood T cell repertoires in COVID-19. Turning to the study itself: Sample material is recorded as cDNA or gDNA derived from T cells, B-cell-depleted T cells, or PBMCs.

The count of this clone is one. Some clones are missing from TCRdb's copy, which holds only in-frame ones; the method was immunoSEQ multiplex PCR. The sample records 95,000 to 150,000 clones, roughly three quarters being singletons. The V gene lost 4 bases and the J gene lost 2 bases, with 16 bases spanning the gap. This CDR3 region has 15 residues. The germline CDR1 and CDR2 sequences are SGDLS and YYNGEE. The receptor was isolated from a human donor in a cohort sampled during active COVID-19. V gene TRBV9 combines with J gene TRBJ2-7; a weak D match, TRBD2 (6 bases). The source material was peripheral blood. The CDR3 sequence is CASSPLGLPTYEQYF. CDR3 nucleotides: TGTGCCAGCAGCCCCCTGGGACTTCCCACCTACGAGCAGTACTTC.